This TCR beta chain was sequenced during a study of T cells expressing NK-cell markers. Using the 5' RACE reads, TCRdb records one entry per CDR3 protein without DNA. Recorded here are 400,000 to 450,000 distinct CDR3 sequences; the top ten clones represent about 7.3%. Sequencing was done on a sample of blood T cells: a sorted CD56 or NKG2C T cell subset, CD4+ or CD8+ T cells, or bulk PBMC T cells (not recorded which). The receptor's source is a woman aged 18-70 years in good health.

This CDR3 reads CASSEAGTGLSNQPQHF. This chain uses TRBV25-1 with TRBJ1-5; TCRdb names TRBD1, which stays unverified in the absence of DNA. Per germline, CDR1 MGHDK and CDR2 SYGVNS. The CDR3 consists of 17 residues.